Following are 15 T cell receptor beta chains from one sample sequenced in a study of CXCR3-negative and CXCR3-positive naive CD8 T cells. Their antigens remain unidentified. Study conclusions and caveats: Naive cells that were CXCR3-positive had more hydrophobic TRB CDR3s (compared with CXCR3-negative naive cells).

Carrying UMI labels, the TRB cDNA libraries were prepared through 5' RACE. Reprocessing the 5' RACE reads, TCRdb reports a single entry for every CDR3 protein and omits DNA. This table lists tens of thousands of distinct CDR3 sequences. Sequencing was performed on naive CXCR3+ CD8+ T cells from blood. The subset was: CD45RO-CCR7+CD27+CD95- naive CD8+ T cells expressing CXCR3 (TNR3+). The receptors stem from a human donor in good health. Some clones in this sample may be carry-over from other donors' samples.

The chain uses TRBV6-6 and TRBJ2-7; TCRdb's D call of TRBD2 is untestable without DNA. Germline V gene data show CDR1 as MNHNY and CDR2 as SVGAGI (reference sequence). This CDR3 is built from 16 residues. CDR3 protein: CASSYSVQRDLYEQYF.

V and J are TRBV9 and TRBJ2-1. From germline, CDR1 is SGDLS and CDR2 YYNGEE. There are 12 residues in the CDR3. The CDR3 here is CASSVGTNEQFF.

The chain uses TRBV10-3 and TRBJ2-1; the TCRdb D gene call, TRBD1, has no DNA to confirm it. Germline lookup yields CDR1 ENHRY and CDR2 SYGVKD. The length of the CDR3 is 15 residues. The chain's CDR3 is CAISAPGQPYNEQFF.

V gene TRBV6-5 combines with J gene TRBJ2-7; absent DNA, TCRdb's TRBD2 call cannot be checked. The CDR3 contains 14 residues. The V gene's germline CDR1 is MNHEY and CDR2 SVGAGI. CDR3 protein: CASAEGVFRYEQYF.

The chain recombines TRBV7-6 with TRBJ2-6. Germline V gives CDR1 SGHVS, CDR2 FNYEAQ. This CDR3 comprises 13 residues. CDR3 region: CASQSSGANVLTF.

This chain uses TRBV3-1 with TRBJ2-4. Germline CDR1 LGHDT, CDR2 YNNKEL (reference sequence). CDR3 size: 17 residues. The chain's CDR3 is CASSQDVGQESLDIQYF.

V usage is TRBV20-1 and J usage is TRBJ1-5; TCRdb outputs TRBD1, but without DNA this stays unchecked. This CDR3 comprises 15 residues. Per germline, CDR1 DFQATT and CDR2 SNEGSKA (reference sequence). The CDR3 region is CSASEYRGLNQPQHF.

The rearrangement links TRBV27 to TRBJ2-1; TCRdb's D call, TRBD2, is unchecked because there is no DNA. The CDR3 extends over 15 amino acids. In germline, CDR1 is MNHEY, CDR2 SMNVEV (reference sequence). CDR3 in amino acids: CASRDSGFSYNEQFF.

This sequence joins TRBV28 and TRBJ2-1; TCRdb calls TRBD2, which cannot be checked without DNA. The length of the CDR3 is 17 residues. The germline V gene encodes CDR1 MDHEN and CDR2 SYDVKM. Here the CDR3 reads CATIPFSGSLSYNEQFF.

V usage is TRBV27 and J usage is TRBJ2-3. Germline loops: CDR1 MNHEY, CDR2 SMNVEV (reference sequence). The CDR3 runs to 14 residues. Here the CDR3 reads CASSLGRSTDTQYF.

The chain uses TRBV6-5 and TRBJ1-5. Germline-derived CDR1 and CDR2 are MNHEY and SVGAGI. This CDR3 has 14 residues. CDR3 in amino acids: CASSRSNGYQPQHF.

The V gene is TRBV7-9, the J gene TRBJ2-1; no DNA is available, so the TRBD2 call from TCRdb remains unchecked. The CDR3 sequence is 15 residues long. Looked up from germline, CDR1 is SEHNR and CDR2 is FQNEAQ (reference sequence). This CDR3 is CASSVGLAAYNEQFF.

The chain links TRBV10-3 to TRBJ2-1; TCRdb designates TRBD2, a call that cannot be tested without DNA. The CDR3 has 16 residues. In germline, CDR1 is ENHRY, CDR2 SYGVKD. The CDR3 spells CAISESQDSYYNEQFF.

The chain carries TRBV29-1 and TRBJ2-1; TCRdb reports TRBD1, a call that lacks DNA to check it against. From germline, CDR1 is SQVTM and CDR2 ANQGSEA. This CDR3 has 16 residues. The CDR3: CSGKGAGTGAYNEQFF.

This chain joins TRBV29-1 and TRBJ2-2. This CDR3 is 13 amino acids long. Germline V gives CDR1 SQVTM, CDR2 ANQGSEA. CDR3 residues: CSGEQANTGELFF.